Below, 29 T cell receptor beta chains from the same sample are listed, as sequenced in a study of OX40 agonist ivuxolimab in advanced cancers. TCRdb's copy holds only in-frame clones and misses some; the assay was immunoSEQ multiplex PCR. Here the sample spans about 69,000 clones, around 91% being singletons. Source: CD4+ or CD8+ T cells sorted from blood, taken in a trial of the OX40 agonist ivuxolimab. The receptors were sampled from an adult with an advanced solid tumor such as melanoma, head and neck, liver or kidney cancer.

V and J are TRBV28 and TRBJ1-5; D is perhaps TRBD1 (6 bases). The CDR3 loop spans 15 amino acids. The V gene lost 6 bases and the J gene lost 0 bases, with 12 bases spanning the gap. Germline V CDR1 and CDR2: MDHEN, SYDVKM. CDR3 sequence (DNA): TGTGCCAGCAGCAACGGACAGCATAGCAATCAGCCCCAGCATTTT. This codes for CASSNGQHSNQPQHF.

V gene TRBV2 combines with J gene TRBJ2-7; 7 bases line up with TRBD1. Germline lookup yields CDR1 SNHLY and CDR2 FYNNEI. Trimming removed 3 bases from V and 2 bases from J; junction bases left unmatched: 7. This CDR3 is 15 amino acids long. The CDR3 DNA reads TGTGCCAGCAGTGATCCCACAGGGGACACCTACGAGCAGTACTTC. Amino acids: CASSDPTGDTYEQYF.

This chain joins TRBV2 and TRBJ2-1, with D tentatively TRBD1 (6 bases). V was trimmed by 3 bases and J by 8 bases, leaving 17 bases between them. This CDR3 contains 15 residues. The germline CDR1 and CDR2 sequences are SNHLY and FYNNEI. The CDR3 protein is CASSEINRAKDEQFF. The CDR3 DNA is TGTGCCAGCAGTGAGATAAACAGGGCCAAGGATGAGCAGTTCTTC.

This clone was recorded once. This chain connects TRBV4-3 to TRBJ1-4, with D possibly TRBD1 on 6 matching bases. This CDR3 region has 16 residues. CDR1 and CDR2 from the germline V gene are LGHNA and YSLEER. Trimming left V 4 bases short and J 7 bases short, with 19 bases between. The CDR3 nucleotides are TGCGCCAGCAGCCTAAGGGTACGGGGGGCGCCTGAAAAACTGTTTTTT. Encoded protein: CASSLRVRGAPEKLFF.

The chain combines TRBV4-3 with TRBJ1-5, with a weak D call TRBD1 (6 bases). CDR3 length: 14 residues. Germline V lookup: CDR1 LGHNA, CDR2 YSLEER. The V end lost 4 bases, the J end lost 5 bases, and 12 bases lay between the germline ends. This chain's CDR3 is CASSPYRDDQPQHF. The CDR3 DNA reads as TGCGCCAGCAGCCCTTACAGGGATGATCAGCCCCAGCATTTT.

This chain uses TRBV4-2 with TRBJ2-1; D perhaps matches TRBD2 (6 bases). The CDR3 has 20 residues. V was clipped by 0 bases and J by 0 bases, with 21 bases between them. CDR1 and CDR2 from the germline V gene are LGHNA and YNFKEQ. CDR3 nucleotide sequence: TGTGCCAGCAGCCAAGATGCGGGGTTCCTAGCGCCCAGCTCCTACAATGAGCAGTTCTTC. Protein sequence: CASSQDAGFLAPSSYNEQFF.

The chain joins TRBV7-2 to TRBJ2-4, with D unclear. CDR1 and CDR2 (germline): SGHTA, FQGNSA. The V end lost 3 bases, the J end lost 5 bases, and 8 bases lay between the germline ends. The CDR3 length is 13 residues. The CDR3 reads CASSFHLENIQYF. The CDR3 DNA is TGTGCCAGCAGCTTTCATCTAGAAAACATTCAGTACTTC.

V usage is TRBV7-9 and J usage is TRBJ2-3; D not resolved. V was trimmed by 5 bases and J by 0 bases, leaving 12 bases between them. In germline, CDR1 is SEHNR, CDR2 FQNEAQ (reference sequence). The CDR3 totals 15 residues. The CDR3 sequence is CASSLDTSSTDTQYF. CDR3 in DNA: TGTGCCAGCAGCCTAGACACCTCTAGCACAGATACGCAGTATTTT.

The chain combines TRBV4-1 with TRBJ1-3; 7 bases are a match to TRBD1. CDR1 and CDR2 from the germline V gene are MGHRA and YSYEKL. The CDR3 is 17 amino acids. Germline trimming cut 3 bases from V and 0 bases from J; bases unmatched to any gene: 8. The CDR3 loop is CASSQYRAGGSGNTIYF. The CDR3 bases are TGCGCCAGCAGCCAGTACCGGGCAGGGGGCTCTGGAAACACCATATATTTT.

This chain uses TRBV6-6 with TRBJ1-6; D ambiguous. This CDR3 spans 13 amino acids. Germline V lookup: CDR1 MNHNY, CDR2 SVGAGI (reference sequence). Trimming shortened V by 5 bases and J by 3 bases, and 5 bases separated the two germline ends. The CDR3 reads CASSPGYNSPLHF. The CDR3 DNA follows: TGTGCCAGCAGTCCGGGCTATAATTCACCCCTCCACTTT.

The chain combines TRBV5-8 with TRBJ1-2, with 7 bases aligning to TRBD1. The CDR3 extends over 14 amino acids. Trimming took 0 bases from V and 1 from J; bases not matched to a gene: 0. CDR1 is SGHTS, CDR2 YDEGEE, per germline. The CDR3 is CASSLGQGNYGYTF. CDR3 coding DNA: TGTGCCAGCAGCTTGGGACAGGGTAACTATGGCTACACCTTC. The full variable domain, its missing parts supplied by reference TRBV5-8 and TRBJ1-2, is EAGVTQSPTHLIKTRGQQATLRCSPISGHTSVYWYQQALGLGLQFLLWYDEGEERNRGNFPPRFSGRQFPNYSSELNVNALELEDSALYLCASSLGQGNYGYTFGSGTRLTVV.

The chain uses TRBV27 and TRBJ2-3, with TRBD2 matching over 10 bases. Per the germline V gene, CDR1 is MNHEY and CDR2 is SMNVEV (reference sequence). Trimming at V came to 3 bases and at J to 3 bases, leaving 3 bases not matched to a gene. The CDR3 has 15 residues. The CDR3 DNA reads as TGTGCCAGCAGTTTCGGACTAGCGGCTACAGATACGCAGTATTTT. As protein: CASSFGLAATDTQYF.

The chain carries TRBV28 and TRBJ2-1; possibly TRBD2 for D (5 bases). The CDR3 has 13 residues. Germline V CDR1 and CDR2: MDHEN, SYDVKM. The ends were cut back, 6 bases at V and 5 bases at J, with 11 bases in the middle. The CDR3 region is CASSWGDHNEQFF. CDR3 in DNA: TGTGCCAGCAGCTGGGGAGACCACAATGAGCAGTTCTTC.

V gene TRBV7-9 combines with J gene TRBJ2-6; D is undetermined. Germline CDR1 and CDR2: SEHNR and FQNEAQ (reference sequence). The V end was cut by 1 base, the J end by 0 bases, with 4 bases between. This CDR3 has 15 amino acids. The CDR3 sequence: CASSLVDSGANVLTF. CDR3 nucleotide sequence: TGTGCCAGCAGCTTAGTTGACTCTGGGGCCAACGTCCTGACTTTC.

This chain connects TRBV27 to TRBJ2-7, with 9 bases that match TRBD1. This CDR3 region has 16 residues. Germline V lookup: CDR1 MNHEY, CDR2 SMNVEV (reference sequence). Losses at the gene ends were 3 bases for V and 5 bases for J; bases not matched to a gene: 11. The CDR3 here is CASSFTGGIRTDEQYF. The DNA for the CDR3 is TGTGCCAGCAGTTTTACAGGGGGCATTAGGACCGACGAGCAGTACTTC.

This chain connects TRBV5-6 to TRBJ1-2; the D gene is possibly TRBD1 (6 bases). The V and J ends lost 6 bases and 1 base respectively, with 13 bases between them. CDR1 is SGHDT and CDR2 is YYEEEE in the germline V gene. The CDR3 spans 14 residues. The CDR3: CASKIEGGNYGYTF. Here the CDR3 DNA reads TGTGCCAGCAAGATTGAGGGGGGTAACTATGGCTACACCTTC.

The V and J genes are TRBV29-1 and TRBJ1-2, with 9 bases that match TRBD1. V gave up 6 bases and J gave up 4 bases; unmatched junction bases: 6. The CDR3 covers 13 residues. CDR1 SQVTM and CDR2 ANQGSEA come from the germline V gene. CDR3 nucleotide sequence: TGCAGCGTCGATACAGGGGGCGGCTATGGCTACACCTTC. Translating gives CSVDTGGGYGYTF.

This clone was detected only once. CDR3 coding DNA: TGTGCCAGCAGTTTCCCAGACCAAGAGACCCAGTACTTC. Residues: CASSFPDQETQYF. This rearrangement joins TRBV28 to TRBJ2-5; D is unclear. CDR1 is MDHEN, CDR2 SYDVKM, per germline. Deletions cut 3 bases from V and 0 bases from J, with 5 bases between. The CDR3 covers 13 residues.

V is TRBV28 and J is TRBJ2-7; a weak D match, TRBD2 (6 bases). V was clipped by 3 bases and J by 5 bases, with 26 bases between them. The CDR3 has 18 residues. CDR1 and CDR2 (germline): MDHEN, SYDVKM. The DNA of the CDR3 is TGTGCCAGCAGTTTCCCCCGGACCCGACTAGTCAGGACCGACGAGCAGTACTTC. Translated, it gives CASSFPRTRLVRTDEQYF.

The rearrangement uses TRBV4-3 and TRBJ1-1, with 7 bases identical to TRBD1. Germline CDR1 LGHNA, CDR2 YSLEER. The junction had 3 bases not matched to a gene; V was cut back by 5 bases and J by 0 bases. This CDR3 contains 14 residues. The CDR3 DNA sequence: TGCGCCAGCAGCAAACAGGGGCTGAACACTGAAGCTTTCTTT. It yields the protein CASSKQGLNTEAFF.

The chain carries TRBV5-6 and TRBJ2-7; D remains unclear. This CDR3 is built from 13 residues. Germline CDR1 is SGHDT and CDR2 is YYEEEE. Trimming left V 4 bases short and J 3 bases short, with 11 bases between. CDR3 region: CASSDLSYYEQYF. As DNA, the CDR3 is TGTGCCAGCAGCGACTTGTCGTACTACGAGCAGTACTTC.

The chain's CDR3 is CAVGTTHYEQYF. As DNA, the CDR3 is TGTGCCGTCGGGACAACCCACTACGAGCAGTACTTC. The rearrangement uses TRBV6-1 and TRBJ2-7; weak D call: TRBD1 (6 bases). The V end lost 11 bases, the J end lost 3 bases, and 14 bases lay between the germline ends. This CDR3 has 12 residues. Per the germline V gene, CDR1 is MNHNS and CDR2 is SASEGT.

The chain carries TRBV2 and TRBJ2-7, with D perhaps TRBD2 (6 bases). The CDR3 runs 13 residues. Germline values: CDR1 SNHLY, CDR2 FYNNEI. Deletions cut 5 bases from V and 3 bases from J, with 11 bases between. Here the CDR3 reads CASSIQDYYEQYF. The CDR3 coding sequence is TGTGCCAGCAGTATCCAGGACTACTACGAGCAGTACTTC.

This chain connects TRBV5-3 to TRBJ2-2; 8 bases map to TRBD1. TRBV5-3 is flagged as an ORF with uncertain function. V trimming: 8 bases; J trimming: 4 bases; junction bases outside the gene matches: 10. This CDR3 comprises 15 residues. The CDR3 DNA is TGTGCCAGCAGCACCCGGACAGGGTCCACCGGGGAGCTGTTTTTT. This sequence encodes CASSTRTGSTGELFF.

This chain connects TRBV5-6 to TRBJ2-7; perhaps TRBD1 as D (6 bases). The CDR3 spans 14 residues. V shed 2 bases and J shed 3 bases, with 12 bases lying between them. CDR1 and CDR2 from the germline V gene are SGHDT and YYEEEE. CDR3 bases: TGTGCCAGCAGCTTACCGGGACAAGTCTACGAGCAGTACTTC. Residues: CASSLPGQVYEQYF.

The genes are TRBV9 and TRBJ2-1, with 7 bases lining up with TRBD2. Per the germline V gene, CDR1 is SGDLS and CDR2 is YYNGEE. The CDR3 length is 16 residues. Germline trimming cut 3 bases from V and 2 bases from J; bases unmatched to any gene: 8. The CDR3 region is CASSAFGAGAYNEQFF. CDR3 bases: TGTGCCAGCAGCGCCTTTGGGGCGGGAGCCTACAATGAGCAGTTCTTC.

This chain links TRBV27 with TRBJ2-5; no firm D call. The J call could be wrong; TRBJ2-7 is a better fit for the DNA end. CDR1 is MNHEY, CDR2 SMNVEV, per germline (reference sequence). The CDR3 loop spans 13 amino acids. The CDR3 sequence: CASSLGRSYEQYF. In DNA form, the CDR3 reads TGTGCCAGCAGCCTCGGACGGTCCTACGAGCAGTACTTC.

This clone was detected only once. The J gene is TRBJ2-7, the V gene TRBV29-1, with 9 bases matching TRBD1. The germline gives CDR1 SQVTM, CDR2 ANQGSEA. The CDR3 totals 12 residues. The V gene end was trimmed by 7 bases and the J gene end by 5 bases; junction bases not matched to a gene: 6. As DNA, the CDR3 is TGCAGCGCCTCCGGGACAGGGAACGAGCAGTACTTC. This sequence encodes CSASGTGNEQYF.

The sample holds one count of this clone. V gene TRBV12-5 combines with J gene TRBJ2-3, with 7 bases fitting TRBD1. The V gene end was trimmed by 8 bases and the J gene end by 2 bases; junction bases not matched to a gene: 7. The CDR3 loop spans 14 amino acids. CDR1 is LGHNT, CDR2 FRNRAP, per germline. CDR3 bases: TGTGCTAGTAAGGGACAGCAGTACACAGATACGCAGTATTTT. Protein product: CASKGQQYTDTQYF.